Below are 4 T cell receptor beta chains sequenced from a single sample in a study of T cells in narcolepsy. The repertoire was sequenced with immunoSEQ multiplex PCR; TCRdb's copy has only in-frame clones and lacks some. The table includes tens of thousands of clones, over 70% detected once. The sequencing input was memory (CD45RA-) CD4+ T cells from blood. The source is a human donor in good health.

The CDR3 coding sequence is TGTGCCAGCAGCTTATCATCAGTGAACACTGAAGCTTTCTTT. Residues: CASSLSSVNTEAFF. The chain joins TRBV11-2 to TRBJ1-1; D is unresolved. The germline gives CDR1 SGHAT, CDR2 FQNNGV. The V end was cut by 2 bases, the J end by 0 bases, with 7 bases between. The CDR3 runs to 14 residues.

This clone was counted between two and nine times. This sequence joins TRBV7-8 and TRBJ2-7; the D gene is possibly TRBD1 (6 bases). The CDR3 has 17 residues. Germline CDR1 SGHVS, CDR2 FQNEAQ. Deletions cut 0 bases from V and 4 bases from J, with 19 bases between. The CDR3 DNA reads TGTGCCAGCAGCTTAGCGCTGGTGAGACAGGACCAATACGAGCAGTACTTC. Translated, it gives CASSLALVRQDQYEQYF.

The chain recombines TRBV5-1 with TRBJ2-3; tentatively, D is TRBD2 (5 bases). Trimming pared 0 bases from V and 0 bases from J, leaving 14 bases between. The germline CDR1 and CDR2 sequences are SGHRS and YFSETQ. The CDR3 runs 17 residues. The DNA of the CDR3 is TGCGCCAGCAGCTTGGGACTAAACGGTCGTAGCACAGATACGCAGTATTTT. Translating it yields CASSLGLNGRSTDTQYF. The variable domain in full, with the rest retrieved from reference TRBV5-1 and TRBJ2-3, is KAGVTQTPRYLIKTRGQQVTLSCSPISGHRSVSWYQQTPGQGLQFLFEYFSETQRNKGNFPGRFSGRQFSNSRSEMNVSTLELGDSALYLCASSLGLNGRSTDTQYFGPGTRLTVL.

The CDR3 loop reads CASSKLQGDHQANEKLFF. The CDR3 region has the DNA TGTGCCAGTAGTAAGCTACAGGGAGACCACCAGGCTAATGAAAAACTGTTTTTT. This rearrangement joins TRBV19 to TRBJ1-4, with TRBD1 as a possible D gene (6 bases). Trimming took 4 bases from V and 3 from J, leaving 21 bases between them. In germline, CDR1 is LNHDA, CDR2 SQIVND (reference sequence). The CDR3 is made up of 18 amino acids.